One and the same sample provided the 8 T cell receptor beta chains below, sequenced in a study of CD8 T cells in Susac syndrome (dated by TCRdb to the late 2010s). Library method: the immunoSEQ multiplex PCR assay. RNA was extracted using the RNeasy kit, and roughly 0.5 to 1 ug of the RNA was reverse transcribed with random hexamers. The public reads were run again by TCRdb, first through fastp at Q25 and then through MiXCR, and only productive beta chains were kept. Every distinct CDR3 protein forms one entry, paired with its most common genes and DNA. The sample table shows a few hundred thousand distinct CDR3 sequences, and more than 85% are seen once. Roughly 0.13% of the sample rests with the top ten. Sequences were obtained from CD8+ T cells from PBMCs. All receptors come from a human donor with multiple sclerosis.

The chain carries TRBV5-1 and TRBJ2-5; 7 positions match TRBD1. J lost 4 bases, V lost 1 base, and 4 bases had no gene match. The CDR3 is made up of 14 amino acids. From germline, CDR1 is SGHRS and CDR2 YFSETQ. Written as DNA, the CDR3 is TGCGCCAGCAGCTTGTTCGCAGGGGGAGAGACCCAGTACTTC. It specifies CASSLFAGGETQYF.

This chain connects TRBV13 to TRBJ1-1; D is uncertain. The CDR3 loop spans 15 amino acids. CDR1 PRHDT and CDR2 FYEKMQ come from the germline V gene (reference sequence). Trimming removed 4 bases at V and 2 bases at J, with 14 bases between. The CDR3 sequence: CASSSKRDVNTEAFF. In DNA, the CDR3 is TGTGCCAGCAGCTCTAAGCGGGATGTCAACACTGAAGCTTTCTTT.

The chain recombines TRBV24-1 with TRBJ1-5, with 7 bases fitting TRBD1. The CDR3 runs 14 residues. The germline gives CDR1 KGHDR, CDR2 SFDVKD. V lost 10 bases to trimming and J lost 5 bases; unmatched junction nucleotides: 10. The CDR3 DNA follows: TGTGCCACGTCTGGATTCGACAGGGATCAGCCCCAGCATTTT. Translated, it gives CATSGFDRDQPQHF.

The V and J genes are TRBV11-2 and TRBJ1-1, with TRBD1 as a possible D gene (5 bases). The CDR3 covers 14 residues. Trimming stripped 5 bases from V and 7 bases from J, with 17 bases between. Germline V lookup: CDR1 SGHAT, CDR2 FQNNGV. CDR3 protein: CASSPRTRRYEAFF. The CDR3 bases are TGTGCCAGCAGCCCCCGGACAAGACGATATGAAGCTTTCTTT.

The chain is built from TRBV30 and TRBJ1-1; D is ambiguous. V was cut by 5 bases and J by 4 bases, with 8 bases left in between. Germline V gene data show CDR1 as GTSNPN and CDR2 as SVGIG (reference sequence). CDR3 length: 11 amino acids. The CDR3 bases are TGTGCCTGGCGGGAGATCACTGAAGCTTTCTTT. Its protein product is CAWREITEAFF.

The chain has TRBV9 and TRBJ1-4; 8 nucleotides line up with TRBD1. The trim removed 0 bases at V and 6 bases at J, leaving 13 bases unmatched. The length of the CDR3 is 18 residues. CDR1 and CDR2 (germline): SGDLS, YYNGEE. This CDR3 is CASSVDPRQGMGDEKLFF. DNA of the CDR3: TGTGCCAGCAGCGTAGACCCCCGACAGGGGATGGGGGATGAAAAACTGTTTTTT.

The V gene is TRBV20-1, the J gene TRBJ2-1; D might be TRBD2 (5 bases). The CDR3 extends over 12 amino acids. Germline CDR1 is DFQATT and CDR2 is SNEGSKA (reference sequence). Trimming shortened V by 4 bases and J by 4 bases, and 8 bases separated the two germline ends. The CDR3 sequence: CSATRGYNEQFF. DNA for the CDR3: TGCAGTGCTACCCGGGGATACAATGAGCAGTTCTTC.

In this sample, this clonotype turned up once. CDR3 sequence (DNA): TGTGCCAGCAGACCAGGGTTTGTGGAGACCCAGTACTTC. Its translation: CASRPGFVETQYF. This chain connects TRBV2 to TRBJ2-5, with TRBD1 as a possible D gene (5 bases). The germline gives CDR1 SNHLY, CDR2 FYNNEI. Trimming removed 6 bases from V and 5 bases from J, with 13 bases in between. The CDR3 is 13 amino acids.